The present TCR beta chain was sequenced within a study of cytomegalovirus exposure and HLA in healthy donors. The PCR contained 60 Vbeta and 13 Jbeta primers. Repertoires were generated with immunoSEQ multiplex PCR, while TCRdb's copy carries only in-frame clones and drops some. The table has approximately 95,000 clones, 78% seen once; the top ten hold about 4%. Regarding this clone: Its antigen is currently unknown.

Germline CDR1 reads MNHNY; CDR2 reads SVGAGI (reference sequence). Trimming stripped 6 bases from V and 4 bases from J, with 10 bases between. The CDR3 has 13 residues. Study outcomes and limitations: Listed as cytomegalovirus-associated were about 160 TCR beta chains. Published work reported that the classifier diagnosed cytomegalovirus status with high specificity and sensitivity.

Sample: PBMCs. The chain recombines TRBV6-6 with TRBJ2-1, with D perhaps matching TRBD1 (5 bases). The TCR was taken from a woman aged 35 to 49 in good health and CMV-seropositive. CDR3 coding DNA: TGTGCCAGCAGGCCACGGACATACAATGAGCAGTTCTTC. It is translated as CASRPRTYNEQFF.